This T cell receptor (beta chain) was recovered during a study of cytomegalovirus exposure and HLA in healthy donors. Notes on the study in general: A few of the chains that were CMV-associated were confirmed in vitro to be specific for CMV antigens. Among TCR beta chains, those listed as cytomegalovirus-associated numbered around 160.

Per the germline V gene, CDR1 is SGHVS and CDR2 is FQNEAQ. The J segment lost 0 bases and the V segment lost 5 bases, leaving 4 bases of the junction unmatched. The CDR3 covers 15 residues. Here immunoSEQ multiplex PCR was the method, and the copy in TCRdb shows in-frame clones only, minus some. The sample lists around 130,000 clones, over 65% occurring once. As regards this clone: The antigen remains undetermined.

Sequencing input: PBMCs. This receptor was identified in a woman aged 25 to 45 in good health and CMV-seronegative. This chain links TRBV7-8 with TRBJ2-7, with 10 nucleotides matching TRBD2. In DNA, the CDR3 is TGTGCCAGCAGCCTCGCTAGCGGGAGCTCCTACGAGCAGTACTTC. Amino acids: CASSLASGSSYEQYF.